The 25 T cell receptor beta chains below were found in one sample sequenced in a study of blood T cell repertoires in COVID-19. Using immunoSEQ multiplex PCR, the repertoire was profiled, and TCRdb retains in-frame clones only, with some absent. The data show fewer than 200,000 clones, over 75% seen once. Sequenced material: peripheral blood. All receptors derive from a man in his 60s who had recovered from COVID-19.

In the case of this clone: A far larger clone is off by one base, so a read error is likely. This sequence joins TRBV27 and TRBJ1-2; maybe TRBD1 (5 bases). The CDR3 runs 13 residues. In germline, CDR1 is MNHEY, CDR2 SMNVEV (reference sequence). The V gene lost 5 bases and the J gene lost 2 bases, with 9 bases spanning the gap. The CDR3 reads CASSRGINYGYTF. The CDR3, as DNA: TGTGCCAGCAGTCGGGGGATCAACTATGGCTACACCTTC.

The chain employs TRBV5-4 and TRBJ1-2, with D perhaps matching TRBD1 (5 bases). Looked up from germline, CDR1 is SGHNT and CDR2 is YYREEE (reference sequence). CDR3 size: 13 residues. V was pared by 0 bases and J by 11 bases, with 14 bases between. The CDR3: CASSLDAIGEYTF. DNA of the CDR3: TGTGCCAGCAGCTTGGATGCTATAGGGGAATACACCTTC.

The rearrangement uses TRBV7-3 and TRBJ2-2; 9 bases agree with TRBD1. With V trimmed by 7 bases and J by 4 bases, 10 bases remained unmatched. The CDR3 totals 16 residues. Per germline, CDR1 SGHTA and CDR2 FQGTGA. The CDR3, as DNA: TGTGCCAGCACCACCGGGACAGGGCCTGGCACCGGGGAGCTGTTTTTT. It codes for CASTTGTGPGTGELFF.

In its sample, this clone was seen once. V gene TRBV3-1 (or the pseudogene TRBV3-2) combines with J gene TRBJ2-5, with TRBD1 matching 8 bases. Germline loops: CDR1 LGHDT, CDR2 YNNKEL (reference sequence). The CDR3 is made up of 15 amino acids. The junction had 10 bases not matched to a gene; V was cut back by 5 bases and J by 5 bases. CDR3 in amino acids: CASSTHRGRMETQYF. For the CDR3, the DNA is TGTGCCAGCAGCACTCACAGGGGGAGGATGGAGACCCAGTACTTC.

This clone was counted only a few times. The chain employs TRBV12-3 or TRBV12-4 and TRBJ2-7; possible D gene TRBD2, 6 bases. The CDR3 runs 13 residues. V lost 8 bases and J lost 3, with 14 bases in between. In nucleotides, the CDR3 is TGTGCCAGCTCAGACCTGGGGGGCTACGAGCAGTACTTC. It translates to CASSDLGGYEQYF.

The chain uses TRBV2 and TRBJ1-4, with D tentatively TRBD1 (5 bases). Trimming took 5 bases from V and 6 from J, leaving 13 bases between them. CDR1 and CDR2 (germline): SNHLY, FYNNEI. This CDR3 spans 14 amino acids. CDR3 nucleotide sequence: TGTGCCAGCAGTTACCAGGGCAATGATGAAAAACTGTTTTTT. Its translation: CASSYQGNDEKLFF.

The rearrangement uses TRBV2 and TRBJ1-2; D perhaps matches TRBD1 (6 bases). Deletions cut 5 bases from V and 3 bases from J, with 13 bases between. From germline, CDR1 is SNHLY and CDR2 FYNNEI. CDR3 length: 14 residues. CDR3 coding DNA: TGTGCCAGCAGTCCCGCCAGGACAGACTATGGCTACACCTTC. Its protein product is CASSPARTDYGYTF.

This sequence joins TRBV19 and TRBJ2-7; 9 bases map to TRBD1. Germline V gives CDR1 LNHDA, CDR2 SQIVND (reference sequence). V lost 5 bases to trimming and J lost 6 bases; unmatched junction nucleotides: 8. This CDR3 comprises 14 residues. The CDR3 protein is CASSARDRVPEQYF. In DNA form, the CDR3 reads TGTGCCAGTAGTGCCCGGGACAGGGTCCCCGAGCAGTACTTC.

This chain uses TRBV19 with TRBJ2-2; TRBD1 matches at 9 bases. Germline assignment: CDR1 LNHDA and CDR2 SQIVND (reference sequence). The CDR3 is 15 residues long. After removal of 3 bases from V and 3 bases from J, the junction contained 2 bases not matched to a gene. CDR3 DNA sequence: TGTGCCAGTAGTATTGGGACAGGGTACACCGGGGAGCTGTTTTTT. It is translated as CASSIGTGYTGELFF.

This chain links TRBV2 with TRBJ2-1, with 10 nucleotides matching TRBD1. Per the germline V gene, CDR1 is SNHLY and CDR2 is FYNNEI. The junction had 9 bases not matched to a gene; V was cut back by 8 bases and J by 14 bases. The CDR3 sequence is 12 residues long. CDR3: CASGDRGSVEFF. CDR3 DNA sequence: TGTGCCAGCGGGGACAGGGGATCGGTAGAGTTCTTC.

The chain has TRBV18 and TRBJ1-6; 10 bases line up with TRBD1. There are 14 residues in the CDR3. The V segment lost 3 bases and the J segment 11 bases; nucleotides outside the gene matches: 4. Germline loops: CDR1 KGHSH, CDR2 LQKENI. The CDR3 here is CASSPGQGEAPLHF. DNA for the CDR3: TGTGCCAGCTCACCCGGACAGGGGGAGGCACCCCTCCACTTT.

This clone occurred once. The CDR3 sequence: CASSPLRQGVLLSPLHF. The DNA of the CDR3 is TGTGCCAGCAGCCCGCTTCGACAGGGGGTCCTTCTGTCACCCCTCCACTTT. V gene TRBV14 combines with J gene TRBJ1-6, with 9 bases fitting TRBD1. The CDR3 spans 17 residues. The V segment lost 4 bases and the J segment 10 bases; nucleotides outside the gene matches: 14. Germline CDR1 SGHDN, CDR2 FVKESK.

The chain links TRBV19 to TRBJ2-5; TRBD2 is a possible D gene (7 bases). This CDR3 contains 16 residues. With 5 bases removed from V and 0 bases from J, the gap between germline ends came to 16 bases. Germline V gene data show CDR1 as LNHDA and CDR2 as SQIVND (reference sequence). The CDR3 protein is CASSGGGRGYQETQYF. CDR3 DNA sequence: TGTGCCAGTAGTGGCGGGGGCAGGGGCTACCAAGAGACCCAGTACTTC. The full variable domain, rest sourced from reference TRBV19 and TRBJ2-5, is DGGITQSPKYLFRKEGQNVTLSCEQNLNHDAMYWYRQDPGQGLRLIYYSQIVNDFQKGDIAEGYSVSREKKESFPLTVTSAQKNPTAFYLCASSGGGRGYQETQYFGPGTRLLVL.

The CDR3 here is CASSLGGTDNTGELFF. CDR3 DNA sequence: TGCGCCAGCAGCTTGGGGGGGACAGATAACACCGGGGAGCTGTTTTTT. The chain combines TRBV5-1 with TRBJ2-2; 7 nucleotides match TRBD1. V shed 0 bases, J shed 2 bases, and the junction held 4 bases outside the gene matches. Germline V lookup: CDR1 SGHRS, CDR2 YFSETQ. The CDR3 spans 16 residues.

The chain recombines TRBV20-1 with TRBJ1-1; no reliable D call. Germline loops: CDR1 DFQATT, CDR2 SNEGSKA (reference sequence). V was clipped by 3 bases and J by 4 bases, with 18 bases between them. This CDR3 is built from 15 residues. This CDR3 is CSASSHIAVATEAFF. The CDR3 region has the DNA TGCAGTGCTAGTAGTCACATAGCGGTGGCCACTGAAGCTTTCTTT.

The J gene is TRBJ2-7, the V gene TRBV6-5; maybe TRBD2 (6 bases). Looked up from germline, CDR1 is MNHEY and CDR2 is SVGAGI. V lost 2 bases and J lost 0, with 14 bases in between. The CDR3 spans 16 residues. CDR3 nucleotide sequence: TGTGCCAGCAGTTACCGGAGGGTGGGAAGCTCCTACGAGCAGTACTTC. Translation gives CASSYRRVGSSYEQYF.

The CDR3 loop reads CASSQDTPSPTGVDTVYGYTF. As DNA, the CDR3 is TGCGCCAGCAGCCAAGATACCCCCTCACCCACAGGGGTTGATACGGTATATGGCTACACCTTC. The V and J genes are TRBV4-3 and TRBJ1-2; TRBD1 aligns across 7 bases. Germline loops: CDR1 LGHNA, CDR2 YSLEER. V was clipped by 0 bases and J by 5 bases; unmatched bases: 24. The CDR3 contains 21 residues.

CDR3 in amino acids: CASSLNGDEKLFF. The CDR3 coding sequence is TGTGCCAGCAGCTTAAACGGGGATGAAAAACTGTTTTTT. The V and J genes are TRBV7-9 and TRBJ1-4, with unresolved D. Trimming took 2 bases from V and 6 from J, leaving 7 bases between them. Germline V gives CDR1 SEHNR, CDR2 FQNEAQ (reference sequence). CDR3 length: 13 amino acids.

The V and J genes are TRBV6-5 and TRBJ2-7; weak D call: TRBD1 (6 bases). This CDR3 region has 14 residues. Trimming pared 6 bases from V and 5 bases from J, leaving 17 bases between. The germline V gene has CDR1 MNHEY and CDR2 SVGAGI. Here the CDR3 reads CASRRQELSNEQYF. In DNA form, the CDR3 reads TGTGCCAGCAGGAGACAGGAACTTTCCAACGAGCAGTACTTC.

This CDR3 reads CASSPSSGGAGGADTQYF. The CDR3 DNA reads as TGTGCCAGCTCACCAAGTAGCGGGGGGGCCGGGGGCGCAGATACGCAGTATTTT. The V and J genes are TRBV18 and TRBJ2-3, with TRBD2 identical over 11 bases. V shed 2 bases, J shed 4 bases, and the junction held 11 bases outside the gene matches. The CDR3 sequence is 18 residues long. Germline V CDR1 and CDR2: KGHSH, LQKENI.

V usage is TRBV18 and J usage is TRBJ1-6, with D unresolved. This CDR3 region has 16 residues. Germline V gene sequence: CDR1 KGHSH, CDR2 LQKENI. V was trimmed by 5 bases and J by 2 bases, leaving 13 bases between them. The CDR3 DNA is TGTGCCAGCTCAGATGTTTACAGTCCCTATAATTCACCCCTCCACTTT. Amino acids: CASSDVYSPYNSPLHF.

The CDR3: CAWSPRGGYNQPQHF. In nucleotides, the CDR3 is TGTGCCTGGAGCCCTAGGGGCGGCTACAATCAGCCCCAGCATTTT. The chain employs TRBV30 and TRBJ1-5; D possibly corresponds to TRBD1 (5 bases). Looked up from germline, CDR1 is GTSNPN and CDR2 is SVGIG (reference sequence). Trimming stripped 3 bases from V and 3 bases from J, with 15 bases between. This CDR3 region has 15 residues.

This chain links TRBV7-9 with TRBJ2-2; D gene unclear. The CDR3 runs to 16 residues. V was clipped by 0 bases and J by 5 bases, with 13 bases between them. Germline-derived CDR1 and CDR2 are SEHNR and FQNEAQ (reference sequence). CDR3 region: CASSLATGYITGELFF. The CDR3 DNA reads as TGTGCCAGCAGCTTAGCGACGGGTTACATTACCGGGGAGCTGTTTTTT.

This chain connects TRBV9 to TRBJ1-2, with 7 bases fitting TRBD1. The CDR3 has 15 amino acids. With V trimmed by 4 bases and J by 5 bases, 11 bases remained unmatched. Germline loops: CDR1 SGDLS, CDR2 YYNGEE. The CDR3 bases are TGTGCCAGCAGCACCCGACAGGGATTCCAATATGGCTACACCTTC. Translating it yields CASSTRQGFQYGYTF.

V gene TRBV5-4 combines with J gene TRBJ2-2, with D perhaps TRBD1 (6 bases). V was pared by 3 bases and J by 1 base, with 16 bases between. The CDR3 contains 17 residues. CDR1 is SGHNT, CDR2 YYREEE, per germline (reference sequence). This CDR3 is CASSSTGTSKNTGELFF. Written as DNA, the CDR3 is TGTGCCAGCAGCTCTACCGGGACATCCAAGAACACCGGGGAGCTGTTTTTT. The full variable domain, in which reference TRBV5-4 and TRBJ2-2 provide the parts outside the CDR3, is ETGVTQSPTHLIKTRGQQVTLRCSSQSGHNTVSWYQQALGQGPQFIFQYYREEENGRGNFPPRFSGLQFPNYSSELNVNALELDDSALYLCASSSTGTSKNTGELFFGEGSRLTVL.